These 29 T cell receptor beta chains came from one sample sequenced in a study of PD-1 and CTLA-4 blockade in melanoma. The assay was immunoSEQ multiplex PCR, and TCRdb's table has in-frame clones only and misses some. Of 15,000 to 20,000 clones in the sample, 73% were seen once. The source material was CD8+ T cells from peripheral blood, sampled before anti-PD-1 treatment. The receptors shown here come from a human donor with melanoma.

The chain is built from TRBV5-1 and TRBJ2-7; 8 bases are a match to TRBD1. CDR3 length equals 14 residues. Trimming removed 0 bases from V and 3 bases from J; junction bases left unmatched: 2. The germline CDR1 and CDR2 sequences are SGHRS and YFSETQ. CDR3 in DNA: TGCGCCAGCAGCTTGGGGACAGGGCTCTACGAGCAGTACTTC. This translates into CASSLGTGLYEQYF.

J is TRBJ2-1 and V is TRBV2; TRBD1 agrees at 7 bases. Germline V gives CDR1 SNHLY, CDR2 FYNNEI. The CDR3 is 14 residues long. The junction had 8 bases not matched to a gene; V was cut back by 10 bases and J by 2 bases. The CDR3 DNA follows: TGTGCCAACTCCGACAGGGACCCCTACAATGAGCAGTTCTTC. Translating gives CANSDRDPYNEQFF.

The V gene is TRBV7-8, the J gene TRBJ2-2, with 8 bases that match TRBD2. Trimming took 1 base from V and 1 from J; bases not matched to a gene: 2. This CDR3 has 16 amino acids. Germline CDR1 SGHVS, CDR2 FQNEAQ. The CDR3 DNA is TGTGCCAGCAGCTTAGAGCGGGGGATGAACACCGGGGAGCTGTTTTTT. Translating it yields CASSLERGMNTGELFF.

This clone appeared a few times. The V and J genes are TRBV19 and TRBJ1-6; D remains unclear. The germline gives CDR1 LNHDA, CDR2 SQIVND (reference sequence). The length of the CDR3 is 16 residues. Deletions cut 0 bases from V and 3 bases from J, with 9 bases between. The CDR3 region is CASSIEALGYNSPLHF. The CDR3 DNA is TGTGCCAGTAGTATAGAAGCATTGGGCTATAATTCACCCCTCCACTTT.

The chain couples TRBV3-1 (or the pseudogene TRBV3-2) to TRBJ2-1; D gene ambiguous. Germline lookup yields CDR1 LGHDT and CDR2 YNNKEL (reference sequence). This CDR3 is 18 amino acids long. V was shortened by 3 bases and J by 0 bases, with 18 bases between the two germline ends. The CDR3, as DNA: TGTGCCAGCAGCCACCAGTCTGGGTCCTCCAGCTCCTACAATGAGCAGTTCTTC. As protein: CASSHQSGSSSSYNEQFF.

The chain combines TRBV2 with TRBJ1-2; D is ambiguous. This CDR3 contains 14 residues. From germline, CDR1 is SNHLY and CDR2 FYNNEI. Trimming pared 1 base from V and 4 bases from J, leaving 10 bases between. The CDR3 sequence: CASSEVTDVYGYTF. CDR3 DNA sequence: TGTGCCAGCAGTGAAGTAACAGACGTCTATGGCTACACCTTC.

The chain employs TRBV27 and TRBJ1-1; 8 positions match TRBD1. The CDR3 runs 16 residues. V gave up 2 bases and J gave up 3 bases; unmatched junction bases: 8. Germline V lookup: CDR1 MNHEY, CDR2 SMNVEV (reference sequence). The CDR3 region has the DNA TGTGCCAGCAGTTTACAGGGGGCGCGGGTTGACACTGAAGCTTTCTTT. Protein product: CASSLQGARVDTEAFF.

As DNA, the CDR3 is TGTGCCAGCAGCCGACTACCGGACAGGGAAAGAAGGTACTTC. Protein sequence: CASSRLPDRERRYF. V usage is TRBV11-3 and J usage is TRBJ2-7, with 8 positions matching TRBD1. Germline V gene lookup returns CDR1 SGHNT and CDR2 YENEEA. The CDR3 sequence is 14 residues long. Unmatched junction bases numbered 15, after V lost 5 bases and J lost 12 bases.

CDR3 nucleotides: TGCGCCAGCAGCTTGGCTGGGGAATCTGGGGCCAACGTCCTGACTTTC. It yields the protein CASSLAGESGANVLTF. J is TRBJ2-6 and V is TRBV5-1; D is unresolved. Germline CDR1 is SGHRS and CDR2 is YFSETQ. The CDR3 has 16 residues. Between the trimmed V and J ends, which lost 0 bases and 1 base, there was a span of 8 bases.

The CDR3 DNA sequence: TGTGCCAGCAGTTACTCGACGCAGGGTAATGAAAAACTGTTTTTT. This codes for CASSYSTQGNEKLFF. The chain employs TRBV6-5 and TRBJ1-4, with D maybe TRBD1 (5 bases). The V gene's germline CDR1 is MNHEY and CDR2 SVGAGI. This CDR3 comprises 15 residues. V was clipped by 0 bases and J by 4 bases, with 9 bases between them.

The chain employs TRBV7-6 and TRBJ2-3; a weak D match, TRBD2 (6 bases). CDR3 size: 15 residues. Germline V lookup: CDR1 SGHVS, CDR2 FNYEAQ. V was cut by 0 bases and J by 2 bases, with 9 bases left in between. DNA for the CDR3: TGTGCCAGCAGCTTAGCGGGAGGTTACACAGATACGCAGTATTTT. Its protein is CASSLAGGYTDTQYF.

The chain couples TRBV6-6 to TRBJ1-1, with 7 nucleotides matching TRBD1. Losses at the gene ends were 5 bases for V and 3 bases for J; bases not matched to a gene: 9. This CDR3 contains 15 residues. CDR1 is MNHNY, CDR2 SVGAGI, per germline (reference sequence). The CDR3, as DNA: TGTGCCAGCAGTATCACCGGGACAGTAGACACTGAAGCTTTCTTT. This sequence encodes CASSITGTVDTEAFF.

The chain combines TRBV7-9 with TRBJ1-1; no definite D call. Germline V lookup: CDR1 SEHNR, CDR2 FQNEAQ (reference sequence). This CDR3 region has 11 residues. V was shortened by 3 bases and J by 10 bases, with 9 bases between the two germline ends. The CDR3 loop reads CASSFGEGAFF. CDR3 nucleotides: TGTGCCAGCAGCTTTGGGGAGGGAGCTTTCTTT.

The rearrangement joins TRBV28 to TRBJ2-3, with 7 positions matching TRBD1. Trimming took 2 bases from V and 8 from J; bases not matched to a gene: 7. CDR1 is MDHEN and CDR2 is SYDVKM in the germline V gene. This CDR3 comprises 14 residues. CDR3 residues: CASSLRDRGLTQYF. The CDR3 DNA sequence: TGTGCCAGCAGTTTAAGGGACAGAGGACTTACGCAGTATTTT.

This chain uses TRBV19 with TRBJ2-1; D gene uncertain. Germline CDR1 is LNHDA and CDR2 is SQIVND (reference sequence). The CDR3 is 13 residues long. Trimming took 4 bases from V and 2 from J, leaving 6 bases between them. CDR3 residues: CASSTGTYNEQFF. The DNA for the CDR3 is TGTGCCAGTAGTACAGGAACCTACAATGAGCAGTTCTTC. Full variable domain (missing parts from reference TRBV19 and TRBJ2-1): DGGITQSPKYLFRKEGQNVTLSCEQNLNHDAMYWYRQDPGQGLRLIYYSQIVNDFQKGDIAEGYSVSREKKESFPLTVTSAQKNPTAFYLCASSTGTYNEQFFGPGTRLTVL.

This clone is medium-sized. This chain connects TRBV4-1 to TRBJ2-3; D not resolved. V lost 0 bases to trimming and J lost 6 bases, with 13 bases between them. The CDR3 is 15 amino acids. Germline CDR1 MGHRA, CDR2 YSYEKL. This CDR3 is CASSQDDGPGDTQYF. CDR3 sequence (DNA): TGCGCCAGCAGCCAAGATGACGGGCCTGGGGATACGCAGTATTTT.

This chain uses TRBV5-4 with TRBJ2-1; D is perhaps TRBD2 (5 bases). CDR1 is SGHNT, CDR2 YYREEE, per germline (reference sequence). V was trimmed by 0 bases and J by 8 bases, leaving 15 bases between them. The CDR3 covers 15 residues. The CDR3 nucleotides read TGTGCCAGCAGCTTGGCCTCAACTAGTTTCGATGAGCAGTTCTTC. Translating gives CASSLASTSFDEQFF.

By proportion, this clone is medium-sized (0.01 to 0.1%). V and J are TRBV2 and TRBJ1-5; TRBD1 matches 7 bases. Germline assignment: CDR1 SNHLY and CDR2 FYNNEI. CDR3 size: 14 residues. The V and J ends lost 8 bases and 0 bases, in that order; junction bases with no gene match: 4. DNA for the CDR3: TGTGCCAGCTGGGACAGATATAGCAATCAGCCCCAGCATTTT. As protein: CASWDRYSNQPQHF.

The chain employs TRBV2 and TRBJ2-7; tentatively, D is TRBD2 (7 bases). Germline V gives CDR1 SNHLY, CDR2 FYNNEI. The CDR3 runs to 14 residues. V lost 6 bases to trimming and J lost 5 bases, with 17 bases between them. This chain's CDR3 is CASSSSGGTHEQYF. Here the CDR3 DNA reads TGTGCCAGCAGCTCCTCCGGGGGGACACACGAGCAGTACTTC.

This chain connects TRBV13 to TRBJ2-6, with 8 bases that match TRBD1. V shed 3 bases, J shed 4 bases, and the junction held 11 bases outside the gene matches. The CDR3 covers 18 residues. In germline, CDR1 is PRHDT, CDR2 FYEKMQ (reference sequence). CDR3: CASSFIQGVTSGANVLTF. CDR3 nucleotides: TGTGCCAGCAGCTTTATACAGGGGGTGACATCCGGGGCCAACGTCCTGACTTTC.

This chain uses TRBV5-1 with TRBJ2-7; a weak D match, TRBD1 (5 bases). Trimming took off 5 bases at V and 3 bases at J, with 12 bases between the two ends. The germline gives CDR1 SGHRS, CDR2 YFSETQ. The CDR3 spans 13 residues. CDR3 coding DNA: TGCGCCAGCAGAGCCACAGGAAACTACGAGCAGTACTTC. The encoded protein is CASRATGNYEQYF.

V gene TRBV4-1 combines with J gene TRBJ2-7, with a tentative D call TRBD2 (7 bases). With 5 bases removed from V and 7 bases from J, the gap between germline ends came to 18 bases. The CDR3 is 14 residues long. Germline loops: CDR1 MGHRA, CDR2 YSYEKL. The CDR3 is CASSFGLDRWEQYF. CDR3 DNA: TGCGCCAGCAGCTTCGGACTAGACAGGTGGGAGCAGTACTTC.

The V gene is TRBV3-1 (or the pseudogene TRBV3-2), the J gene TRBJ2-1; 11 bases agree with TRBD2. V shed 6 bases and J 8 bases; nucleotides not matched to a gene: 9. CDR1 LGHDT and CDR2 YNNKEL come from the germline V gene (reference sequence). This CDR3 region has 15 residues. CDR3 DNA: TGTGCCAGCAGGACGACTAGCGGGAAAGTAGATGAGCAGTTCTTC. Amino acid sequence: CASRTTSGKVDEQFF.

This sequence joins TRBV7-2 and TRBJ2-1; D unclear. V was clipped by 3 bases and J by 6 bases, with 9 bases between them. This CDR3 contains 13 residues. Germline V gene sequence: CDR1 SGHTA, CDR2 FQGNSA. DNA of the CDR3: TGTGCCAGCAGCTTTAGGGCCATCAATGAGCAGTTCTTC. Its translation: CASSFRAINEQFF.

The chain links TRBV6-5 to TRBJ2-7; D may be TRBD1 (5 bases). This CDR3 is built from 15 residues. V shed 0 bases and J shed 1 base, with 10 bases lying between them. Germline values: CDR1 MNHEY, CDR2 SVGAGI. The CDR3 spells CASSYSPDTSYEQYF. CDR3 nucleotide sequence: TGTGCCAGCAGTTACTCTCCGGACACATCCTACGAGCAGTACTTC.

The gene calls are TRBV7-2 and TRBJ1-1; 7 nucleotides align to TRBD1. The CDR3 contains 14 residues. J gave up 3 bases and V 5 bases, and 6 bases lay outside the gene matches. Germline-derived CDR1 and CDR2 are SGHTA and FQGNSA. The CDR3 here is CASSETGSYTEAFF. CDR3 DNA: TGTGCCAGCAGCGAGACAGGGTCGTACACTGAAGCTTTCTTT.

The J gene is TRBJ2-1, the V gene TRBV27; 9 nucleotides align to TRBD1. With V trimmed by 5 bases and J by 5 bases, 7 bases remained unmatched. Looked up from germline, CDR1 is MNHEY and CDR2 is SMNVEV (reference sequence). This CDR3 is 15 amino acids long. The CDR3 nucleotides read TGTGCCAGCAGTGACCGGGGGACAGGGAACAATGAGCAGTTCTTC. Its translation: CASSDRGTGNNEQFF.

The chain uses TRBV7-9 and TRBJ2-2; 8 nucleotides line up with TRBD1. Germline V CDR1 and CDR2: SEHNR, FQNEAQ (reference sequence). The CDR3 is 16 residues long. V lost 10 bases, J lost 6 bases, and 16 bases stayed unmatched. The CDR3 DNA reads as TGTGCCATCAAAGGAGTTGGACAGGGATTTTCCGGGGAGCTGTTTTTT. Its translation is CAIKGVGQGFSGELFF.

The chain combines TRBV11-2 with TRBJ2-1, with TRBD2 matching 10 bases. CDR1 is SGHAT, CDR2 FQNNGV, per germline. The ends lost 5 bases at V and 7 bases at J; junction bases unmatched: 11. The CDR3 covers 16 residues. The DNA of the CDR3 is TGTGCCAGCAGCCGAACAGCGGGGGGGTTATTAAATGAGCAGTTCTTC. It codes for CASSRTAGGLLNEQFF.